Following are 25 T cell receptor beta chains from one sample sequenced in a study of blood T cell repertoires in COVID-19. The assay was immunoSEQ multiplex PCR, and TCRdb's table has in-frame clones only and misses some. The sample consists of around 150,000 clones, roughly four fifths of them appearing once. The material sequenced was peripheral blood. These receptors all stem from a woman aged 45-59 years with active or convalescent COVID-19.

J is TRBJ1-6 and V is TRBV5-8; a weak D match, TRBD1 (6 bases). This CDR3 spans 15 amino acids. Trimming pared 0 bases from V and 7 bases from J, leaving 11 bases between. Germline V gene lookup returns CDR1 SGHTS and CDR2 YDEGEE. The CDR3 region is CASSLGGGQNSPLHF. The CDR3 DNA reads as TGTGCCAGCAGCTTGGGGGGGGGACAAAATTCACCCCTCCACTTT.

The chain carries TRBV29-1 and TRBJ1-2; D is possibly TRBD1 (6 bases). The V gene's germline CDR1 is SQVTM and CDR2 ANQGSEA. CDR3 length: 13 amino acids. The ends were cut back, 2 bases at V and 8 bases at J, with 15 bases in the middle. The CDR3 DNA is TGCAGCGTTGAAAGTGGGGGCGCGGGCGGCTACACCTTC. Its protein product is CSVESGGAGGYTF. The variable domain in full, completed from reference TRBV29-1 and TRBJ1-2, reads SAVISQKPSRDICQRGTSLTIQCQVDSQVTMMFWYRQQPGQSLTLIATANQGSEATYESGFVIDKFPISRPNLTFSTLTVSNMSPEDSSIYLCSVESGGAGGYTFGSGTRLTVV.

This clone has only a few counts. The rearrangement joins TRBV7-3 to TRBJ1-5, with D possibly matching TRBD1 (6 bases). Trimming took off 5 bases at V and 1 base at J, with 15 bases between the two ends. Looked up from germline, CDR1 is SGHTA and CDR2 is FQGTGA. The length of the CDR3 is 16 residues. For the CDR3, the DNA is TGTGCCAGCAGCAAACAGGGTAGAGGAAGCAATCAGCCCCAGCATTTT. Amino acid sequence: CASSKQGRGSNQPQHF.

The genes are TRBV7-9 and TRBJ1-6; D is uncertain. Germline V lookup: CDR1 SEHNR, CDR2 FQNEAQ (reference sequence). Trimming took off 2 bases at V and 2 bases at J, with 10 bases between the two ends. The CDR3 is 16 amino acids. In DNA, the CDR3 is TGTGCCAGCAGCTTACGGGGTTCCGCCTATAATTCACCCCTCCACTTT. Translating gives CASSLRGSAYNSPLHF.

The gene calls are TRBV6-6 and TRBJ2-3, with 7 bases identical to TRBD1. Germline V gene data show CDR1 as MNHNY and CDR2 as SVGAGI (reference sequence). The CDR3 extends over 16 amino acids. The V gene end was trimmed by 0 bases and the J gene end by 2 bases; junction bases not matched to a gene: 5. The CDR3 bases are TGTGCCAGCAGTTACTCAGGGGACAGACCCACAGATACGCAGTATTTT. It translates to CASSYSGDRPTDTQYF.

The chain is built from TRBV18 and TRBJ1-6; possible D gene TRBD1, 6 bases. This CDR3 region has 15 residues. The germline V and J ends were trimmed by 1 base and 6 bases, with 10 bases remaining between them. Germline V gene lookup returns CDR1 KGHSH and CDR2 LQKENI. CDR3 residues: CASSPRTAPNSPLHF. DNA for the CDR3: TGTGCCAGCTCACCACGGACAGCCCCTAATTCACCCCTCCACTTT.

V and J are TRBV7-9 and TRBJ2-1; the D is unclear. V lost 5 bases and J 5 bases, leaving 13 bases between the germline ends. Germline-derived CDR1 and CDR2 are SEHNR and FQNEAQ (reference sequence). The CDR3 contains 14 residues. Here the CDR3 DNA reads TGTGCCAGCAGCGTCGGGTTGGTTCACAATGAGCAGTTCTTC. Translating it yields CASSVGLVHNEQFF.

This chain links TRBV6-2 or TRBV6-3 with TRBJ2-2, with 8 nucleotides matching TRBD2. CDR3 size: 14 residues. The V gene end was trimmed by 4 bases and the J gene end by 8 bases; junction bases not matched to a gene: 6. The V gene's germline CDR1 is MNHEY and CDR2 SVGEGT. In DNA, the CDR3 is TGTGCCAGCAGTTCAAGCGGGGGAATAGGGGAGCTGTTTTTT. Its translation is CASSSSGGIGELFF.

Only one count was recorded for this clone. This sequence joins TRBV27 and TRBJ2-7; 10 bases are a match to TRBD1. Germline V gene data show CDR1 as MNHEY and CDR2 as SMNVEV (reference sequence). J lost 3 bases, V lost 3 bases, and 2 bases had no gene match. This CDR3 contains 14 residues. The CDR3 region has the DNA TGTGCCAGCAGTTTGGGGGACAGGGGCTACGAGCAGTACTTC. Its protein product is CASSLGDRGYEQYF.

V is TRBV19 and J is TRBJ1-5, with D hard to call. V was clipped by 6 bases and J by 4 bases, with 13 bases between them. CDR1 is LNHDA and CDR2 is SQIVND in the germline V gene (reference sequence). This CDR3 region has 14 residues. For the CDR3, the DNA is TGTGCCAGTAGGTCCCCTGGGAGGAATCAGCCCCAGCATTTT. Translated, it gives CASRSPGRNQPQHF.

The chain combines TRBV6-2 or TRBV6-3 with TRBJ2-1, with a possible D match to TRBD1 (6 bases). V gave up 2 bases and J gave up 5 bases, with 13 bases separating them. This CDR3 has 15 amino acids. From germline, CDR1 is MNHEY and CDR2 SVGEGT. Here the CDR3 DNA reads TGTGCCAGCAGTTACGATGGGGGCCCCCACAATGAGCAGTTCTTC. Encoded protein: CASSYDGGPHNEQFF.

This clone has at least ten counts. The V gene is TRBV6-2 or TRBV6-3, the J gene TRBJ1-1, with no clear D. CDR1 and CDR2 (germline): MNHEY, SVGEGT. The CDR3 is 14 residues long. V shed 5 bases and J shed 0 bases, with 10 bases lying between them. CDR3 nucleotide sequence: TGTGCCAGCAGTCCCCATGGGCTGAACACTGAAGCTTTCTTT. Its translation: CASSPHGLNTEAFF.

The V gene is TRBV6-6, the J gene TRBJ1-2; 8 nucleotides line up with TRBD1. In germline, CDR1 is MNHNY, CDR2 SVGAGI (reference sequence). The length of the CDR3 is 15 residues. After removal of 2 bases from V and 8 bases from J, the junction contained 10 bases not matched to a gene. Here the CDR3 DNA reads TGTGCCAGCAGTTACGGTCGGCAGGGGGCTGTAGGCTACACCTTC. Translation: CASSYGRQGAVGYTF.

This chain joins TRBV7-2 and TRBJ1-6; D is unclear. CDR1 and CDR2 from the germline V gene are SGHTA and FQGNSA. V lost 2 bases to trimming and J lost 10 bases, with 15 bases between them. The CDR3 consists of 15 residues. The CDR3 region is CASSLKAGSGSPLHF. The CDR3, as DNA: TGTGCCAGCAGCTTAAAGGCAGGAAGCGGATCACCCCTCCACTTT.

Points on this clone: The DNA is left out, because the CDR3 cannot be placed on it with certainty; the CDR3 is given as TCRdb lists it. V and J are TRBV6-2 or TRBV6-3 and TRBJ1-6; TRBD1 reflects the table's D call only, with no check against the DNA. The CDR3 length equals 16 residues, ends included. CDR1 and CDR2 (germline): MNHEY, SVGEGT. This CDR3 reads CASSSSTGWPDSPLHF.

V is TRBV6-1 and J is TRBJ1-2, with a tentative D call TRBD1 (6 bases). V was shortened by 1 base and J by 4 bases, with 13 bases between the two germline ends. The length of the CDR3 is 15 residues. Germline CDR1 reads MNHNS; CDR2 reads SASEGT. CDR3: CASSEGGQGSYGYTF. Written as DNA, the CDR3 is TGTGCCAGCAGTGAAGGGGGCCAGGGGAGCTATGGCTACACCTTC.

The chain employs TRBV6-5 and TRBJ2-6; D is ambiguous. CDR3 length: 15 amino acids. V dropped 6 bases and J dropped 4 bases, with 13 bases sitting between them. In germline, CDR1 is MNHEY, CDR2 SVGAGI. The CDR3 region is CASSSGWSGANVLTF. DNA of the CDR3: TGTGCCAGCAGCTCCGGTTGGTCCGGGGCCAACGTCCTGACTTTC.

The chain recombines TRBV5-1 with TRBJ2-7, with 8 bases lining up with TRBD1. The CDR3 length is 15 residues. Looked up from germline, CDR1 is SGHRS and CDR2 is YFSETQ. Trimming at V came to 4 bases and at J to 1 base, leaving 7 bases not matched to a gene. CDR3 nucleotides: TGCGCCAGCAGCAACGGACAGGGATATTCCTACGAGCAGTACTTC. This gives the protein CASSNGQGYSYEQYF.

This chain joins TRBV5-4 and TRBJ2-3; possibly TRBD2 for D (6 bases). V lost 0 bases, J lost 1 base, and 12 bases lay in between. The CDR3 covers 16 residues. Germline V CDR1 and CDR2: SGHNT, YYREEE (reference sequence). The CDR3 protein is CASSLGSGLGTDTQYF. CDR3 DNA sequence: TGTGCCAGCAGCTTGGGCAGCGGGTTAGGCACAGATACGCAGTATTTT.

The V gene is TRBV6-5, the J gene TRBJ1-5, with a possible D match to TRBD1 (5 bases). With 7 bases removed from V and 5 bases from J, the gap between germline ends came to 12 bases. Germline lookup yields CDR1 MNHEY and CDR2 SVGAGI. There are 13 residues in the CDR3. This CDR3 is CASTPGWDQPQHF. Written as DNA, the CDR3 is TGTGCCAGCACCCCAGGGTGGGATCAGCCCCAGCATTTT.

This chain uses TRBV30 with TRBJ1-1; 9 positions match TRBD1. Germline values: CDR1 GTSNPN, CDR2 SVGIG (reference sequence). The CDR3 extends over 16 amino acids. With 0 bases clipped from V and 4 bases from J, the junction kept 9 bases outside the gene matches. In nucleotides, the CDR3 is TGTGCCTGGAGTGTACTGGGGGGACAGGGAATCACTGAAGCTTTCTTT. As protein: CAWSVLGGQGITEAFF.

The V gene is TRBV15, the J gene TRBJ2-2; D might be TRBD1 (6 bases). Germline CDR1 and CDR2: LNHNV and YYDKDF (reference sequence). V lost 0 bases and J lost 7, with 9 bases in between. The CDR3 totals 14 residues. CDR3 coding DNA: TGTGCCACCAGCAGAGATAGGGGGAGCGGGGAGCTGTTTTTT. Translated, it gives CATSRDRGSGELFF.

This clone was detected many times. The chain recombines TRBV28 with TRBJ1-2; the match to TRBD1 covers 9 bases. The CDR3 spans 16 residues. V shed 4 bases and J 4 bases; nucleotides not matched to a gene: 10. Germline V gene sequence: CDR1 MDHEN, CDR2 SYDVKM. CDR3 loop: CASSSGQGPGSYGYTF. In nucleotides, the CDR3 is TGTGCCAGCAGTTCCGGACAGGGGCCGGGATCCTATGGCTACACCTTC.

The J gene is TRBJ2-6, the V gene TRBV3-1 (or the pseudogene TRBV3-2); D unresolved. The CDR3 consists of 15 residues. Germline loops: CDR1 LGHDT, CDR2 YNNKEL (reference sequence). Trimming took off 1 base at V and 12 bases at J, with 16 bases between the two ends. CDR3 coding DNA: TGTGCCAGCAGCCAAGGGTCGGTCGGCCGAGGCGTCCTGACTTTC. As protein: CASSQGSVGRGVLTF.

The rearrangement joins TRBV20-1 to TRBJ2-3, with D possibly TRBD2 on 5 matching bases. Trimming took off 3 bases at V and 6 bases at J, with 19 bases between the two ends. Germline V gene data show CDR1 as DFQATT and CDR2 as SNEGSKA (reference sequence). The CDR3 contains 15 residues. This CDR3 reads CSASLAPRGADTQYF. As DNA, the CDR3 is TGCAGTGCTAGTCTAGCCCCGAGAGGCGCGGATACGCAGTATTTT.